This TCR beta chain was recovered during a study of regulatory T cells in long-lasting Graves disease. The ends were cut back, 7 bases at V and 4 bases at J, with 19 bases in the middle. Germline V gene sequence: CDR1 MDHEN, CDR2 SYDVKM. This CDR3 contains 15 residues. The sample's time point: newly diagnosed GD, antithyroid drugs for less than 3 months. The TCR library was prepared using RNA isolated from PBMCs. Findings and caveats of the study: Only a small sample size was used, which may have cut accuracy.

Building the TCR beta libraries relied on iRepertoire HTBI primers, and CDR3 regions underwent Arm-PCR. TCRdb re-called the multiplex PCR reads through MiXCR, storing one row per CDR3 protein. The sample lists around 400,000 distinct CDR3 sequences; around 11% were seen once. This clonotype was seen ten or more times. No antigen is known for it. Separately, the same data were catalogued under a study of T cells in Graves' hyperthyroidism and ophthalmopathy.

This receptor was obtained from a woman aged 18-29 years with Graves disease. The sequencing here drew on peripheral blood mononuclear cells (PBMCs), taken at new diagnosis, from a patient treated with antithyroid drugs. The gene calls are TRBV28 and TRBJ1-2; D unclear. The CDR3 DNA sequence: TGTGCCAGCACCCCCGACCCGGACGGTTCCTATGGCTACACCTTC. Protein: CASTPDPDGSYGYTF.